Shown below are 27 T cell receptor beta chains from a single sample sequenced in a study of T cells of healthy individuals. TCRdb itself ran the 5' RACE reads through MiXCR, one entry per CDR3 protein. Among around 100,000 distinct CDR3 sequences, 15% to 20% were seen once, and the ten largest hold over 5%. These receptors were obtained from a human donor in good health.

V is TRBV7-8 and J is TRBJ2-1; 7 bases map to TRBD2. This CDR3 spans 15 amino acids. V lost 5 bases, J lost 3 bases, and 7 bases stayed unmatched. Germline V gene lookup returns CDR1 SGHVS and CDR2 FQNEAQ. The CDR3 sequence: CASSPPLAVYNEQFF. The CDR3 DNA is TGTGCCAGCAGCCCACCCCTAGCGGTCTACAATGAGCAGTTCTTC.

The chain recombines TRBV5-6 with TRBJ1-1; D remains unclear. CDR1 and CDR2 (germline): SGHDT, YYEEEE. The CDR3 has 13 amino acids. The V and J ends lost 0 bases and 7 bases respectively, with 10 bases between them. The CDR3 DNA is TGTGCCAGCAGCTTGGGGCAGATCCTTGAAGCTTTCTTT. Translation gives CASSLGQILEAFF. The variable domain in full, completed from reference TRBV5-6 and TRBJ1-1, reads DAGVTQSPTHLIKTRGQQVTLRCSPKSGHDTVSWYQQALGQGPQFIFQYYEEEERQRGNFPDRFSGHQFPNYSSELNVNALLLGDSALYLCASSLGQILEAFFGQGTRLTVV.

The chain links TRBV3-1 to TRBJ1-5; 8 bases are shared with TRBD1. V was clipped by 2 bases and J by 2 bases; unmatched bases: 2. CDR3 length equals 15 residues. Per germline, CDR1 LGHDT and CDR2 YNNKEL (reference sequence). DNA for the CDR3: TGTGCCAGCAGCCAATCGGACAGGGGCAATCAGCCCCAGCATTTT. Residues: CASSQSDRGNQPQHF.

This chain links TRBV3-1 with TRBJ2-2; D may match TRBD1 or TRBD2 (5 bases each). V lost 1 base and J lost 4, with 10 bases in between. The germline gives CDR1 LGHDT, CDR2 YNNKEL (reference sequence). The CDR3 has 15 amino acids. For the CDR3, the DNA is TGTGCCAGCAGCCAAGTTGGGGGAGTCACCGGGGAGCTGTTTTTT. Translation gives CASSQVGGVTGELFF.

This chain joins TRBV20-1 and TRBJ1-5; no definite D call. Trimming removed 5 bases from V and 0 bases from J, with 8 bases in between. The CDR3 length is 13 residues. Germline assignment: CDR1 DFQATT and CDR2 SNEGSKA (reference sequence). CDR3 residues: CSALGSSNQPQHF. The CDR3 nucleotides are TGCAGTGCTCTCGGGAGTAGCAATCAGCCCCAGCATTTT.

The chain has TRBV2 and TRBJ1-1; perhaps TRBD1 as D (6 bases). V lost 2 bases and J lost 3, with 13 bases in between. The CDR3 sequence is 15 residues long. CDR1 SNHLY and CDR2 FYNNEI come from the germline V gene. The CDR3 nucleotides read TGTGCCAGCAGTGAACAGGGGCTCGGGGACACTGAAGCTTTCTTT. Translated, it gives CASSEQGLGDTEAFF.

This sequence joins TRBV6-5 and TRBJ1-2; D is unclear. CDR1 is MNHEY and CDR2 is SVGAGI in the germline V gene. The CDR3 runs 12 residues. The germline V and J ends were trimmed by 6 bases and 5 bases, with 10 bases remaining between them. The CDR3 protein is CASRDHSYGYTF. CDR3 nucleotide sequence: TGTGCCAGCAGAGACCACAGTTATGGCTACACCTTC.

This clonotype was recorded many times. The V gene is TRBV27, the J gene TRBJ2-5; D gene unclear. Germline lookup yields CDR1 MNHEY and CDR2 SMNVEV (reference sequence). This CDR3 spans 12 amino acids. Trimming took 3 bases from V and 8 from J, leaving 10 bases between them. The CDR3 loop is CASSFLDGTQYF. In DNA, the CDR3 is TGTGCCAGCAGTTTTCTGGACGGTACCCAGTACTTC.

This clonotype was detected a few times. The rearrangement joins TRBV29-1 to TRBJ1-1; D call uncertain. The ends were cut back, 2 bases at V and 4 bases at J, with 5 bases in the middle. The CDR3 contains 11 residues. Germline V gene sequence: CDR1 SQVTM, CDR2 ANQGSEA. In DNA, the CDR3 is TGCAGCGTTGAACCGGCCACTGAAGCTTTCTTT. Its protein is CSVEPATEAFF.

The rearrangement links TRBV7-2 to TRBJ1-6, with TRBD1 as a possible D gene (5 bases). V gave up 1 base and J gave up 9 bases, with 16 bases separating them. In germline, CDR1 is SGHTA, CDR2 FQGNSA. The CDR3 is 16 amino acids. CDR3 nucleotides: TGTGCCAGCAGCTTAGGGGCCCAGGGTACAGGTTCACCCCTCCACTTT. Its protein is CASSLGAQGTGSPLHF.

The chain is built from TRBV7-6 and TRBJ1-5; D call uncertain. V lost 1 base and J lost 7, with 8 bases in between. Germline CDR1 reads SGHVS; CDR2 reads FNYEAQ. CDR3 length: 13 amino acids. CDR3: CASSLDDGQPQHF. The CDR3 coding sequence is TGTGCCAGCAGCTTAGATGACGGACAGCCCCAGCATTTT.

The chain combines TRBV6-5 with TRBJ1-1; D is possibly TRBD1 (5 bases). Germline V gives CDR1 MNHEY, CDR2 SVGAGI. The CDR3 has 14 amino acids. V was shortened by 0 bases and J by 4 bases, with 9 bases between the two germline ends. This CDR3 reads CASSYSGASTEAFF. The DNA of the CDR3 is TGTGCCAGCAGTTACTCCGGGGCTAGCACTGAAGCTTTCTTT.

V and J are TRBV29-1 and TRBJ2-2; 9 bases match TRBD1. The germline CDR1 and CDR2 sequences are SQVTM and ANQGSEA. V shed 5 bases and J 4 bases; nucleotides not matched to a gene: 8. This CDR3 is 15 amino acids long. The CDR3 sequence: CSVKMGQGATGELFF. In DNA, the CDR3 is TGCAGCGTTAAGATGGGACAGGGTGCCACCGGGGAGCTGTTTTTT.

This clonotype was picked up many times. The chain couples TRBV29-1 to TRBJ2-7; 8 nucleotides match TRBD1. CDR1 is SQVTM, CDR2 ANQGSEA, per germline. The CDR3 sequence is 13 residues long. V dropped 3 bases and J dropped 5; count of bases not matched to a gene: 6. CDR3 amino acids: CSVEAQGANEQYF. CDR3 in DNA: TGCAGCGTTGAGGCCCAGGGGGCCAACGAGCAGTACTTC.

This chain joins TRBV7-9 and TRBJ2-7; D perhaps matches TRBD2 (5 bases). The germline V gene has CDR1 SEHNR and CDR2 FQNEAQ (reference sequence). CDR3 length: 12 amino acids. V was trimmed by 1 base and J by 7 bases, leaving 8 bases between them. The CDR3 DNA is TGTGCCAGCAGCTTAGGAGCGGTAGAGCAGTACTTC. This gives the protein CASSLGAVEQYF.

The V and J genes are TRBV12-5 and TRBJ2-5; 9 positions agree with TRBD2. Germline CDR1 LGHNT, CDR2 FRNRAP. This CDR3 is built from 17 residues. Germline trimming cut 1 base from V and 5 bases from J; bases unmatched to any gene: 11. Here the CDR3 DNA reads TGTGCTAGTGGTTTGGATCGAGGCGCGGGAGGGAGGGAGACCCAGTACTTC. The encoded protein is CASGLDRGAGGRETQYF.

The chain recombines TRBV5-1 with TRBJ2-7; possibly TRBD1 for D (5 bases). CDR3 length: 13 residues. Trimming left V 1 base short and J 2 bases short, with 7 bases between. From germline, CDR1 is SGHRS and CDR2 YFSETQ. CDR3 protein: CASSLRGAYEQYF. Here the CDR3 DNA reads TGCGCCAGCAGCTTGAGGGGTGCCTACGAGCAGTACTTC. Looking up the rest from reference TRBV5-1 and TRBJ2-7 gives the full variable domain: KAGVTQTPRYLIKTRGQQVTLSCSPISGHRSVSWYQQTPGQGLQFLFEYFSETQRNKGNFPGRFSGRQFSNSRSEMNVSTLELGDSALYLCASSLRGAYEQYFGPGTRLTVT.

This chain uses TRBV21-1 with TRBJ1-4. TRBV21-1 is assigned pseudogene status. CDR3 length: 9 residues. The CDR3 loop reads CASSRGLFF. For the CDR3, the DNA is TGTGCCAGCAGCCGGGGACTGTTTTTT.

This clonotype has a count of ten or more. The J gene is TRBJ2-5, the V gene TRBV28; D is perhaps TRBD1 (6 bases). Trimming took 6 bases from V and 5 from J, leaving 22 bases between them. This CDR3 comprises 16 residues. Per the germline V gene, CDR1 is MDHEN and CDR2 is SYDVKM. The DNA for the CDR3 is TGTGCCAGCAGACATGAGATTGGGGGCTGGGGGGAGACCCAGTACTTC. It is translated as CASRHEIGGWGETQYF.

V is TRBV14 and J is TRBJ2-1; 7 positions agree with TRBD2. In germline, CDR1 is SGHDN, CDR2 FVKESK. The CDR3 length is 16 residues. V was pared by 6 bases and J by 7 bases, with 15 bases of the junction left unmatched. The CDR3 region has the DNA TGTGCCAGCAGTCCCCTACTACGCGGGAGACCTAATGAGCAGTTCTTC. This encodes CASSPLLRGRPNEQFF.

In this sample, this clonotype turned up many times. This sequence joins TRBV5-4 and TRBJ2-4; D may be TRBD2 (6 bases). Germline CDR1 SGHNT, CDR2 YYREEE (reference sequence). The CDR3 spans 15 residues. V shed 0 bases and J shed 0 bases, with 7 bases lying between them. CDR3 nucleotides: TGTGCCAGCAGCTTGGGGGGGGTAGCCAAAAACATTCAGTACTTC. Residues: CASSLGGVAKNIQYF.

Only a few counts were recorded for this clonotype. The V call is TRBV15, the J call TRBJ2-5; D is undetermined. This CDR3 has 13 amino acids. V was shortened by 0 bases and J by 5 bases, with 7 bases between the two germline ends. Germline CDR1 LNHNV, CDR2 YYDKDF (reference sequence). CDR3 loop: CATSRDLTETQYF. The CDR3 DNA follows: TGTGCCACCAGCAGAGATCTTACGGAGACCCAGTACTTC.

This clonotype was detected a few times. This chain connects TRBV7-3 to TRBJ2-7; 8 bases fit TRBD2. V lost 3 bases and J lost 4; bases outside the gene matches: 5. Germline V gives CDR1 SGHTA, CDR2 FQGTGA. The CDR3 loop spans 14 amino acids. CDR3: CASSFAAGEYEQYF. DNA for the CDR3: TGTGCCAGCAGCTTTGCAGCGGGAGAATACGAGCAGTACTTC.

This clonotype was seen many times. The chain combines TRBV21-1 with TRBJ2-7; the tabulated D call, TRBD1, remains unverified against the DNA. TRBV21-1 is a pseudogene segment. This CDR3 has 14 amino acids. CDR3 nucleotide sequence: TGTGCCAGCAGCATCCGGACATACTCCTACGAGCAGTACTTC. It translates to CASSIRTYSYEQYF.

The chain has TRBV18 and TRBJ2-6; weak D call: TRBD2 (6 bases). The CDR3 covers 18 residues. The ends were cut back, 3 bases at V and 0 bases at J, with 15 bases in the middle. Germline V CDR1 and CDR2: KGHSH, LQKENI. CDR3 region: CASSPRSGFSSGANVLTF. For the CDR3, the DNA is TGTGCCAGCTCACCTAGGAGCGGGTTCTCCTCTGGGGCCAACGTCCTGACTTTC.

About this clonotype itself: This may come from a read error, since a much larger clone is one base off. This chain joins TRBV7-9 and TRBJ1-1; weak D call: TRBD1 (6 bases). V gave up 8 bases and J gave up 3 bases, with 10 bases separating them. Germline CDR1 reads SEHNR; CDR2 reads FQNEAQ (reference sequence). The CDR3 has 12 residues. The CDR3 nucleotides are TGTGCCAGCGGGCAGGGGTACACTGAAGCTTTCTTT. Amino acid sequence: CASGQGYTEAFF. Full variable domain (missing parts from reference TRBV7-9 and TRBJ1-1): DTGVSQNPRHKITKRGQNVTFRCDPISEHNRLYWYRQTLGQGPEFLTYFQNEAQLEKSRLLSDRFSAERPKGSFSTLEIQRTEQGDSAMYLCASGQGYTEAFFGQGTRLTVV.

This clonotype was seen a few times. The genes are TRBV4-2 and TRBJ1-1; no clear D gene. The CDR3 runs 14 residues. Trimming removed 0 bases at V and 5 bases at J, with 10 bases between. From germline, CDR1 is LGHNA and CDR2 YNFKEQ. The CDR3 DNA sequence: TGTGCCAGCAGCCAAGAACCGGGCGCTACTGAAGCTTTCTTT. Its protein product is CASSQEPGATEAFF.